These 18 T cell receptor beta chains originate from one sample sequenced in a study of T-cell reconstitution after alpha-beta-depleted transplantation in children. TCRbeta library preparation incorporated unique molecular identifiers. TCRdb redid the calling of the PCR reads with MiXCR, one entry per CDR3 protein. There are about 540,000 distinct CDR3 sequences in the sample; around 18% occur only once, and approximately 3% lies in the top ten. The material sequenced was PBMCs from the stem cell graft donor, taken from the stem cell graft. The receptors stem from a human donor who donated a stem cell graft to a child with acute lymphoblastic leukemia.

There are a few counts of this clonotype. The chain combines TRBV5-6 with TRBJ2-1; D not certain. Per the germline V gene, CDR1 is SGHDT and CDR2 is YYEEEE. With 4 bases removed from V and 2 bases from J, the gap between germline ends came to 19 bases. The CDR3 extends over 17 amino acids. The CDR3 DNA reads as TGTGCCAGCAGCCTAGGACCGCGCTTACCAACCTACAATGAGCAGTTCTTC. As protein: CASSLGPRLPTYNEQFF.

The chain combines TRBV20-1 with TRBJ2-3; the D is unclear. The CDR3 sequence is 16 residues long. V gave up 1 base and J gave up 5 bases, with 19 bases separating them. Germline V gene sequence: CDR1 DFQATT, CDR2 SNEGSKA (reference sequence). This CDR3 reads CSARASLFGLRDTQYF. In DNA, the CDR3 is TGCAGTGCTAGAGCCTCCCTCTTCGGCCTCCGAGATACGCAGTATTTT.

V and J are TRBV7-8 and TRBJ2-1; D tentatively reads TRBD1 or TRBD2 (5 bases each). Germline V gene lookup returns CDR1 SGHVS and CDR2 FQNEAQ. This CDR3 has 16 residues. Deletions cut 5 bases from V and 0 bases from J, with 14 bases between. The CDR3 DNA follows: TGTGCCAGCAGCCCGGGGACCTGGAGCTCCTACAATGAGCAGTTCTTC. As protein: CASSPGTWSSYNEQFF.

This CDR3 is CASSLFSGKNEQFF. The CDR3 DNA is TGCGCCAGCAGCTTGTTTTCTGGAAAGAATGAGCAGTTCTTC. The chain couples TRBV5-1 to TRBJ2-1; no clear D. The germline V gene has CDR1 SGHRS and CDR2 YFSETQ. V lost 1 base, J lost 7 bases, and 12 bases lay in between. The length of the CDR3 is 14 residues. Looking up the rest from reference TRBV5-1 and TRBJ2-1 gives the full variable domain: KAGVTQTPRYLIKTRGQQVTLSCSPISGHRSVSWYQQTPGQGLQFLFEYFSETQRNKGNFPGRFSGRQFSNSRSEMNVSTLELGDSALYLCASSLFSGKNEQFFGPGTRLTVL.

V gene TRBV7-6 combines with J gene TRBJ2-1; 10 nucleotides align to TRBD2. There are 15 residues in the CDR3. With 4 bases clipped from V and 9 bases from J, the junction kept 9 bases outside the gene matches. CDR1 is SGHVS, CDR2 FNYEAQ, per germline. As DNA, the CDR3 is TGTGCCAGCAGCTCGATCAGCGGGAGGGCCGGTGAGCAGTTCTTC. It specifies CASSSISGRAGEQFF. Combining the CDR3 with reference TRBV7-6 and TRBJ2-1 gives the whole variable domain GAGVSQSPRYKVTKRGQDVALRCDPISGHVSLYWYRQALGQGPEFLTYFNYEAQQDKSGLPNDRFSAERPEGSISTLTIQRTEQRDSAMYRCASSSISGRAGEQFFGPGTRLTVL.

Worth noting for this clonotype: This could be a read error, since a much larger clone is one nucleotide away. The rearrangement joins TRBV20-1 to TRBJ2-1, with TRBD2 identical over 9 bases. The length of the CDR3 is 15 residues. Germline CDR1 DFQATT, CDR2 SNEGSKA (reference sequence). Trimming cost V 5 bases and J 6 bases; bases outside gene matches: 11. The DNA for the CDR3 is TGCAGTGCTGTCCTGACTCGCGGGAGGGGCAATGAGCAGTTCTTC. Encoded protein: CSAVLTRGRGNEQFF.

This clonotype was observed at least ten times. This rearrangement joins TRBV27 to TRBJ2-3; a possible D gene is TRBD2 (6 bases). CDR1 is MNHEY, CDR2 SMNVEV, per germline (reference sequence). The CDR3 is made up of 16 amino acids. Trimming left V 0 bases short and J 0 bases short, with 10 bases between. CDR3 DNA sequence: TGTGCCAGCAGTTTATCGGAGGGTCTGAGCACAGATACGCAGTATTTT. Residues: CASSLSEGLSTDTQYF.

In this sample, this clonotype turned up a few times. This chain links TRBV20-1 with TRBJ1-2; 7 bases map to TRBD1. Germline-derived CDR1 and CDR2 are DFQATT and SNEGSKA (reference sequence). The CDR3 sequence is 13 residues long. V trimming: 6 bases; J trimming: 4 bases; junction bases outside the gene matches: 8. CDR3 sequence reads: CSAPTGWVYGYTF. The CDR3 nucleotides are TGCAGTGCGCCGACAGGGTGGGTCTATGGCTACACCTTC.

The rearrangement joins TRBV11-2 to TRBJ2-7; TRBD2 aligns across 7 bases. Trimming removed 0 bases from V and 9 bases from J; junction bases left unmatched: 11. The CDR3 totals 15 residues. CDR1 and CDR2 from the germline V gene are SGHAT and FQNNGV. The DNA of the CDR3 is TGTGCCAGCAGCTTAGATCGGTGGGGAGGGTTGGGGCAGTACTTC. This gives the protein CASSLDRWGGLGQYF. Together with reference TRBV11-2 and TRBJ2-7, the CDR3 gives the full variable domain: EAGVAQSPRYKIIEKRQSVAFWCNPISGHATLYWYQQILGQGPKLLIQFQNNGVVDDSQLPKDRFSAERLKGVDSTLKIQPAKLEDSAVYLCASSLDRWGGLGQYFGPGTRLTVT.

The J gene is TRBJ2-1, the V gene TRBV11-2; D is perhaps TRBD2 (6 bases). Germline assignment: CDR1 SGHAT and CDR2 FQNNGV. The CDR3 consists of 18 residues. V lost 5 bases and J 5 bases, leaving 25 bases between the germline ends. For the CDR3, the DNA is TGTGCCAGCAGCCCTGGGACCGGCTGGGGGGAGAGCAACAATGAGCAGTTCTTC. Amino acids: CASSPGTGWGESNNEQFF.

This clonotype appeared a few times. The chain uses TRBV9 and TRBJ2-3; 7 positions agree with TRBD2. Germline V gene lookup returns CDR1 SGDLS and CDR2 YYNGEE. J gave up 2 bases and V 4 bases, and 10 bases lay outside the gene matches. The CDR3 has 16 amino acids. DNA for the CDR3: TGTGCCAGCAGCTCACCCGAGCGGGAAGCCACAGATACGCAGTATTTT. It yields the protein CASSSPEREATDTQYF.

This chain connects TRBV28 to TRBJ1-5; perhaps TRBD1 as D (6 bases). Germline CDR1 and CDR2: MDHEN and SYDVKM. The CDR3 runs to 15 residues. The V and J ends lost 8 bases and 4 bases respectively, with 18 bases between them. This chain's CDR3 is CASDFVQGQNQPQHF. The DNA of the CDR3 is TGTGCCAGCGACTTCGTACAGGGCCAAAATCAGCCCCAGCATTTT.

This clonotype was observed a handful of times. This chain joins TRBV5-1 and TRBJ2-7, with D possibly called TRBD1 or TRBD2 (5 bases each). Between the trimmed V and J ends, which lost 1 base and 3 bases, there was a span of 11 bases. This CDR3 is built from 14 residues. From germline, CDR1 is SGHRS and CDR2 YFSETQ. DNA of the CDR3: TGCGCCAGCAGCTTGCTTGGGACGGGCTACGAGCAGTACTTC. This encodes CASSLLGTGYEQYF.

This clonotype was seen a few times. The chain employs TRBV5-6 and TRBJ1-1, with D hard to call. V lost 1 base and J 1 base, leaving 8 bases between the germline ends. This CDR3 is 14 amino acids long. Germline CDR1 and CDR2: SGHDT and YYEEEE. The CDR3 coding sequence is TGTGCCAGCAGCTTGCTCACACCGAACACTGAAGCTTTCTTT. Translation gives CASSLLTPNTEAFF.

The rearrangement uses TRBV10-3 and TRBJ2-1; D is unresolved. V was clipped by 2 bases and J by 5 bases, with 13 bases between them. Germline loops: CDR1 ENHRY, CDR2 SYGVKD. This CDR3 is built from 15 residues. The CDR3 DNA reads TGTGCCATCAGTGAGAGGAAGGCCGGCCACAATGAGCAGTTCTTC. Amino acid sequence: CAISERKAGHNEQFF.

This clonotype was observed a handful of times. V is TRBV5-1 and J is TRBJ2-1; 9 nucleotides line up with TRBD2. This CDR3 has 15 amino acids. Germline assignment: CDR1 SGHRS and CDR2 YFSETQ. J lost 3 bases, V lost 4 bases, and 5 bases had no gene match. The CDR3 nucleotides are TGCGCCAGCAGCCGAAGTAGCGGGAGCTACAATGAGCAGTTCTTC. This sequence encodes CASSRSSGSYNEQFF.

This chain uses TRBV3-1 with TRBJ2-2; D not resolved. There are 14 residues in the CDR3. Germline V gives CDR1 LGHDT, CDR2 YNNKEL (reference sequence). V was shortened by 1 base and J by 5 bases, with 8 bases between the two germline ends. Here the CDR3 DNA reads TGTGCCAGCAGCCAAGTGGCCCCAACCGGGGAGCTGTTTTTT. Translation: CASSQVAPTGELFF. Based on the CDR3 plus reference TRBV3-1 and TRBJ2-2, the full variable domain is DTAVSQTPKYLVTQMGNDKSIKCEQNLGHDTMYWYKQDSKKFLKIMFSYNNKELIINETVPNRFSPKSPDKAHLNLHINSLELGDSAVYFCASSQVAPTGELFFGEGSRLTVL.

The rearrangement links TRBV10-3 to TRBJ2-7; TRBD2 matches at 9 bases. Trimming took 3 bases from V and 6 from J; bases not matched to a gene: 6. Looked up from germline, CDR1 is ENHRY and CDR2 is SYGVKD. The CDR3 is 14 residues long. The CDR3 DNA reads as TGTGCCATCAGTGAAGGGACTAGCTTCGGCGAGCAGTACTTC. Translated: CAISEGTSFGEQYF.